The 2 T cell receptor beta chains in this list originate from one sample, sequenced in a study of vaccination and CD4 T cells after COVID-19. Once obtained from cultured CD4+ T cells, the DNA was sequenced using the Oncomine TCR Beta short-read assay. TCRdb fed the PCR reads into MiXCR, producing one record per CDR3 protein. The data contain more than 9,000 distinct CDR3 sequences, 70% to 85% of them singletons. The treatment denotes: approximately nine-day PBMC culture with coronavirus spike peptide pools or control peptides (ViraFEST assay). No cognate antigen is known for these TCRs. The specimen was CD4+ T cells from blood, cultured in vitro. Source of these receptors: a human donor who had recovered from COVID-19.

The V call is TRBV6-1, the J call TRBJ2-3; D possibly corresponds to TRBD2 (6 bases). The CDR3 runs 17 residues. The V gene's germline CDR1 is MNHNS and CDR2 SASEGT. The V gene lost 7 bases and the J gene lost 4 bases, with 24 bases spanning the gap. The CDR3 bases are TGTGCCAGCACCCCCCCTCGGAGGAAGTCGGGGGCAGATACGCAGTATTTT. Translated, it gives CASTPPRRKSGADTQYF.

This chain connects TRBV20-1 to TRBJ1-2; D gene uncertain. Trimming removed 5 bases from V and 7 bases from J, with 17 bases in between. The germline V gene encodes CDR1 DFQATT and CDR2 SNEGSKA (reference sequence). The CDR3 totals 13 residues. CDR3 bases: TGCAGTGCTGGCAGTGGTCGTTATGGTGGCTACACCTTC. This encodes CSAGSGRYGGYTF.